A single sample is the source of the 11 T cell receptor beta chains below, sequenced in a study of blood T cell repertoires in COVID-19 (dated by TCRdb to the early 2020s). The library relied on the immunoSEQ multiplex PCR assay. The source is immuneACCESS, and TCRdb retained only in-frame sequences with V and J called. Part of the clones is not carried over; for the studies checked, unresolved V genes explain less than half of this, and the remainder is unexplained. This sample lists 85,000 to 130,000 clones; approximately 85% were detected once. Roughly 6.5% of the sample is held by the ten biggest clonotypes. Sequenced sample: peripheral blood. The receptors shown here come from a woman aged 60 to 75 with acute or convalescent COVID-19.

The genes are TRBV6-5 and TRBJ2-2, with a weak D call TRBD1 (5 bases). Between the trimmed V and J ends, which lost 2 bases and 0 bases, there was a span of 7 bases. Looked up from germline, CDR1 is MNHEY and CDR2 is SVGAGI. The CDR3 length is 15 residues. This CDR3 reads CASSYGASNTGELFF. In DNA form, the CDR3 reads TGTGCCAGCAGTTACGGGGCTTCGAACACCGGGGAGCTGTTTTTT.

The CDR3 region has the DNA TGTGCCAGCAGTACACAGGGGGGAGGGCAGCCCCAGCATTTT. As protein: CASSTQGGGQPQHF. The V call is TRBV28, the J call TRBJ1-5; TRBD1 matches 8 bases. The V gene end was trimmed by 5 bases and the J gene end by 7 bases; junction bases not matched to a gene: 7. The CDR3 contains 14 residues. The germline gives CDR1 MDHEN, CDR2 SYDVKM.

Only one count was recorded for this clone. The CDR3 sequence is CASSDSGRTNYEQYV. The CDR3 bases are TGTGCCAGCAGTGACTCAGGGAGGACTAACTACGAGCAGTACGTC. V gene TRBV2 combines with J gene TRBJ2-7; D possibly corresponds to TRBD2 (6 bases). V was trimmed by 3 bases and J by 3 bases, leaving 15 bases between them. The germline gives CDR1 SNHLY, CDR2 FYNNEI. The CDR3 covers 15 residues.

The V call is TRBV5-1, the J call TRBJ1-2; tentative D call: TRBD1 (5 bases). The CDR3 runs 13 residues. Germline values: CDR1 SGHRS, CDR2 YFSETQ. V was cut by 0 bases and J by 6 bases, with 9 bases left in between. The CDR3 region is CASSLAGMDGYTF. CDR3 sequence (DNA): TGCGCCAGCAGCTTGGCAGGGATGGATGGCTACACCTTC.

This chain joins TRBV3-1 (or the pseudogene TRBV3-2) and TRBJ1-5; 7 nucleotides agree with TRBD1. Per germline, CDR1 LGHDT and CDR2 YNNKEL (reference sequence). The CDR3 totals 15 residues. With 4 bases clipped from V and 0 bases from J, the junction kept 3 bases outside the gene matches. Here the CDR3 reads CASSLGTDSNQPQHF. The CDR3 DNA reads as TGTGCCAGCAGCCTGGGGACAGATAGCAATCAGCCCCAGCATTTT.

The chain combines TRBV19 with TRBJ2-2, with TRBD2 matching 10 bases. Germline V lookup: CDR1 LNHDA, CDR2 SQIVND (reference sequence). This CDR3 has 16 amino acids. V dropped 6 bases and J dropped 3; count of bases not matched to a gene: 7. CDR3 nucleotides: TGTGCCAGTAGGGTAAGGCTAGCGGGAGACACCGGGGAGCTGTTTTTT. This translates into CASRVRLAGDTGELFF.

The V gene is TRBV10-3, the J gene TRBJ2-1, with TRBD2 identical over 14 bases. This CDR3 has 15 amino acids. CDR1 is ENHRY, CDR2 SYGVKD, per germline. The J segment lost 7 bases and the V segment lost 5 bases, leaving 4 bases of the junction unmatched. For the CDR3, the DNA is TGTGCCATCAGTCCGGGACTAGCGGGAGAGAATGAGCAGTTCTTC. Its protein product is CAISPGLAGENEQFF.

The chain links TRBV3-1 (or the pseudogene TRBV3-2) to TRBJ1-3; 7 nucleotides match TRBD1. V shed 4 bases, J shed 4 bases, and the junction held 4 bases outside the gene matches. The germline CDR1 and CDR2 sequences are LGHDT and YNNKEL (reference sequence). The length of the CDR3 is 14 residues. The CDR3 region is CASSLTGSGNTIYF. The CDR3 nucleotides read TGTGCCAGCAGCCTGACAGGGAGCGGAAACACCATATATTTT.

This chain links TRBV5-4 with TRBJ2-7, with TRBD2 matching 14 bases. Germline CDR1 is SGHNT and CDR2 is YYREEE (reference sequence). There are 15 residues in the CDR3. With V trimmed by 5 bases and J by 6 bases, 7 bases remained unmatched. The CDR3 bases are TGTGCCAGCAGGGCTCCCGGGACTAGCGGGAGCGAGCAGTACTTC. Its translation: CASRAPGTSGSEQYF.

The gene calls are TRBV3-1 (or the pseudogene TRBV3-2) and TRBJ1-1; 8 bases agree with TRBD1. J lost 1 base, V lost 4 bases, and 2 bases had no gene match. CDR3 length: 14 residues. Germline CDR1 is LGHDT and CDR2 is YNNKEL (reference sequence). The CDR3 here is CASSRTGSNTEAFF. In DNA, the CDR3 is TGTGCCAGCAGCCGGACAGGGTCGAACACTGAAGCTTTCTTT.

Written as DNA, the CDR3 is TGTGCCAGCAGCCCGGACTGGAGCTCCTATAATTCACCCCTCCACTTT. Its translation is CASSPDWSSYNSPLHF. The rearrangement joins TRBV11-2 to TRBJ1-6, with D hard to call. V was trimmed by 5 bases and J by 0 bases, leaving 11 bases between them. In germline, CDR1 is SGHAT, CDR2 FQNNGV. The CDR3 consists of 16 residues.